These 8 T cell receptor beta chains share one sample of origin, sequenced in a study of vaccination effects on CD4 cells after COVID-19. The protocol was immunoSEQ multiplex PCR, while the TCRdb copy is restricted to in-frame clones and leaves out a portion. The sample records 35,000 to 50,000 clones, around 80% being singletons. Antigen-specific CD4+ T cell clonotypes were called by their expansion after viral peptide-pool culture in ViraFEST. Between days 10 and 11 of culture, CD4+ T cells were separated out. Negative nucleocapsid antibody tests before and after vaccination confirmed no previous SARS-CoV-2 infection. What these receptors recognize is not known. The sample in question was CD4+ T cells from PBMCs cultured with SARS-CoV-2 spike peptides, obtained before COVID-19 vaccination. These TCRs come from a human donor who received a COVID-19 vaccine.

The chain links TRBV12-1 to TRBJ2-5. TRBV12-1 has pseudogene status. The length of the CDR3 is 19 residues. The DNA for the CDR3 is TGTGCCAGCAGTTTTGCGGGCCCGGTCGAACCGGGACGGCAAGAGACCCAGTACTTC. This gives the protein CASSFAGPVEPGRQETQYF.

The CDR3 coding sequence is TGTGCCTGGAGGATGGGGATTAACTATGGCTACACCTTC. Translated: CAWRMGINYGYTF. The V gene is TRBV30, the J gene TRBJ1-2; D unresolved. CDR1 is GTSNPN and CDR2 is SVGIG in the germline V gene (reference sequence). V lost 3 bases to trimming and J lost 1 base, with 9 bases between them. The CDR3 is made up of 13 amino acids.

The genes are TRBV19 and TRBJ1-6, with D possibly matching TRBD1 (6 bases). Per germline, CDR1 LNHDA and CDR2 SQIVND (reference sequence). The CDR3 is 12 residues long. V lost 7 bases and J 10 bases, leaving 11 bases between the germline ends. CDR3 residues: CASTGGNSPLHF. Written as DNA, the CDR3 is TGTGCCAGTACGGGGGGCAACTCACCCCTCCACTTT.

The V and J genes are TRBV9 and TRBJ2-3; 10 bases fit TRBD1. From germline, CDR1 is SGDLS and CDR2 YYNGEE. Trimming cost V 4 bases and J 5 bases; bases outside gene matches: 7. This CDR3 is built from 15 residues. DNA for the CDR3: TGTGCCAGCAGCCCCCGACAGGGGGCAGGAGATACGCAGTATTTT. Translated: CASSPRQGAGDTQYF.

This chain joins TRBV5-1 and TRBJ2-2; D may be TRBD1 (5 bases). The germline V and J ends were trimmed by 3 bases and 4 bases, with 13 bases remaining between them. Germline-derived CDR1 and CDR2 are SGHRS and YFSETQ. The CDR3 contains 15 residues. The CDR3 DNA reads as TGCGCCAGCAGCTCACCCGGACAAAGCACCGGGGAGCTGTTTTTT. Translation: CASSSPGQSTGELFF.

The rearrangement uses TRBV19 and TRBJ2-5; TRBD1 might be the D (5 bases). CDR3 length: 13 residues. Trimming stripped 3 bases from V and 3 bases from J, with 8 bases between. Germline lookup yields CDR1 LNHDA and CDR2 SQIVND (reference sequence). CDR3 amino acids: CASSMSQEETQYF. CDR3 DNA: TGTGCCAGTAGTATGTCACAGGAAGAGACCCAGTACTTC.

The CDR3: CATSETRGTNTEAFF. The CDR3 DNA is TGTGCCACCAGTGAAACCAGGGGGACGAACACTGAAGCTTTCTTT. The chain couples TRBV24-1 to TRBJ1-1; 7 nucleotides line up with TRBD1. Germline CDR1 and CDR2: KGHDR and SFDVKD. V lost 4 bases to trimming and J lost 1 base; unmatched junction nucleotides: 5. This CDR3 spans 15 amino acids.

The chain recombines TRBV4-1 with TRBJ2-5; TRBD2 matches at 10 bases. Germline lookup yields CDR1 MGHRA and CDR2 YSYEKL. The CDR3 is made up of 16 amino acids. The J segment lost 1 base and the V segment lost 2 bases, leaving 4 bases of the junction unmatched. The CDR3 nucleotides read TGCGCCAGCAGCCAAATGAGCGGGGGGGGCCAAGAGACCCAGTACTTC. Amino acid sequence: CASSQMSGGGQETQYF.